Here is one T cell receptor beta chain with its context. Clones were read by immunoSEQ multiplex PCR, and TCRdb kept only the in-frame ones, dropping some. The sample has roughly 250,000 clones; roughly nine tenths are singletons. The entry originates in a study of blood T cell repertoires in COVID-19. Study overall: T cells, B-cell-depleted T cells, or PBMCs provided the cDNA or gDNA that served as material.

Trimming stripped 4 bases from V and 5 bases from J, with 14 bases between. The germline gives CDR1 SGHTA, CDR2 FQGNSA. The CDR3 has 14 residues. This TCR was recovered from a man in his fifties or sixties who had recovered from COVID-19. V and J are TRBV7-2 and TRBJ2-5, with D maybe TRBD2 (7 bases). The sequencing input was peripheral blood. CDR3: CASSSGGRRETQYF. Written as DNA, the CDR3 is TGTGCCAGCAGCTCGGGGGGCCGCCGGGAGACCCAGTACTTC.